This T cell receptor (beta chain) was recorded in a study of blood T cell repertoires in COVID-19. Study information: COVID-19 samples from acute and convalescent phases originated in the United States, Italy and Spain.

The CDR3 has 16 residues. CDR1 is MGHRA and CDR2 is YSYEKL in the germline V gene. V shed 4 bases and J shed 8 bases, with 20 bases lying between them. As handled by the study authors: Researchers report that nucleated cell counts were estimated from reference gene primer amplification. Profiling relied on immunoSEQ multiplex PCR, and the TCRdb table lists in-frame clones only, not all of them. V, J and clone size derive from that table, while D and trimming were established from the DNA sequence. The sample contains some 200,000 clones, roughly 87% of which appear only once. Sequenced sample: PBMCs or T cells enriched from blood (not recorded which). The TCR was taken from a man aged 18-30 years with acute COVID-19. The rearrangement uses TRBV4-1 and TRBJ1-4, with D tentatively TRBD1 (5 bases). The DNA of the CDR3 is TGCGCCAGCAGCCTTCCCGGTGGGACGGGAGGGGAAAAACTGTTTTTT. It codes for CASSLPGGTGGEKLFF.